Given below is one TCR beta chain in context. The sort gate was single viable CD3+CD4+CD8-CD45RO+ cells for memory CD4+ T cells. This record belongs to a study of memory CD4+ T cells and cytomegalovirus serostatus. Method: immunoSEQ multiplex PCR; TCRdb's copy keeps in-frame clones and lacks some. The table includes some 59,000 clones, 80% to 85% detected once. J lost 10 bases, V lost 5 bases, and 14 bases had no gene match. The CDR3 extends over 15 amino acids. Germline CDR1 reads SGHTA; CDR2 reads FQGNSA. Source material: memory CD4+ T cells from blood. The rearrangement uses TRBV7-2 and TRBJ1-5, with 7 nucleotides matching TRBD1. The TCR sequence derives from an adult in good health and CMV-seronegative. CDR3 protein: CASSRTYTGVDPQHF. The CDR3 DNA is TGTGCCAGCAGCAGAACTTATACAGGGGTCGACCCCCAGCATTTT.